The next 5 T cell receptor beta chains were all read from a single sample in a study of cytomegalovirus exposure and HLA in healthy donors. Assay used: immunoSEQ multiplex PCR; TCRdb lists only in-frame clones, some missing. This sample has 200,000 or so clones, with 65% to 90% found just once. The sequencing sample was made of PBMCs. Receptors were obtained from a woman under 40 in good health and CMV-seropositive.

This chain joins TRBV5-6 and TRBJ2-2, with 16 nucleotides matching TRBD2. V shed 4 bases, J shed 2 bases, and the junction held 8 bases outside the gene matches. The CDR3 has 19 residues. The germline V gene has CDR1 SGHDT and CDR2 YYEEEE. In DNA, the CDR3 is TGTGCCAGCAGCCTACAGGGACTAGCGGGAGGGCCCAACACCGGGGAGCTGTTTTTT. This encodes CASSLQGLAGGPNTGELFF.

J is TRBJ2-1 and V is TRBV4-1; TRBD2 is a possible D gene (5 bases). V lost 2 bases and J lost 7, with 18 bases in between. CDR3 size: 16 residues. Germline V gives CDR1 MGHRA, CDR2 YSYEKL. CDR3 DNA: TGCGCCAGCAGCCAAAAGCTAGCAACCCAAGGGAATGAGCAGTTCTTC. Translating gives CASSQKLATQGNEQFF.

The chain employs TRBV4-1 and TRBJ1-5; D is possibly TRBD1 (5 bases). The germline V and J ends were trimmed by 1 base and 3 bases, with 13 bases remaining between them. Germline loops: CDR1 MGHRA, CDR2 YSYEKL. The CDR3 sequence is 16 residues long. This CDR3 is CASSQGQGRPNQPQHF. CDR3 in DNA: TGCGCCAGCAGCCAAGGCCAGGGAAGGCCCAATCAGCCCCAGCATTTT.

The rearrangement links TRBV4-2 to TRBJ2-3; possible D gene TRBD2, 6 bases. With 1 base removed from V and 2 bases from J, the gap between germline ends came to 13 bases. Per germline, CDR1 LGHNA and CDR2 YNFKEQ. The CDR3 is 16 amino acids. The chain's CDR3 is CASSQVGGMATDTQYF. CDR3 DNA: TGTGCCAGCAGCCAAGTCGGGGGTATGGCCACAGATACGCAGTATTTT.

V and J are TRBV7-9 and TRBJ2-7; D perhaps matches TRBD2 (5 bases). Germline assignment: CDR1 SEHNR and CDR2 FQNEAQ (reference sequence). The CDR3 is made up of 13 amino acids. Deletions cut 6 bases from V and 3 bases from J, with 12 bases between. The chain's CDR3 is CASSPAAGYEQYF. In DNA form, the CDR3 reads TGTGCCAGCAGTCCCGCCGCGGGCTACGAGCAGTACTTC.